The 5 T cell receptor beta chains listed next were all sequenced from one sample in a study of shared clonotypes between healthy human individuals. Measured with immunoSEQ multiplex PCR; TCRdb has only the in-frame clones, and not every one. The sample consists of approximately 500,000 clones, 95% to 97% of them appearing once. Material for sequencing was naive CD4+ T cells sorted from blood. Subset described: CD45RA+ positively selected. Receptors originate from a woman aged 25 to 39 in good health.

The gene calls are TRBV7-9 and TRBJ2-1, with TRBD2 matching 10 bases. V lost 4 bases to trimming and J lost 8 bases; unmatched junction nucleotides: 14. CDR1 and CDR2 (germline): SEHNR, FQNEAQ (reference sequence). This CDR3 has 17 amino acids. The chain's CDR3 is CASSSRGKREGLYEQFF. CDR3 DNA sequence: TGTGCCAGCAGCTCTAGAGGGAAGCGGGAGGGGCTCTATGAGCAGTTCTTC.

This rearrangement joins TRBV2 to TRBJ2-5; D is ambiguous. This CDR3 is 11 amino acids long. V dropped 8 bases and J dropped 5 bases, with 9 bases sitting between them. Germline loops: CDR1 SNHLY, CDR2 FYNNEI. This CDR3 reads CASFLGETQYF. The CDR3 nucleotides are TGTGCCAGCTTCCTTGGGGAGACCCAGTACTTC. The full variable domain, in which reference TRBV2 and TRBJ2-5 provide the parts outside the CDR3, is EPEVTQTPSHQVTQMGQEVILRCVPISNHLYFYWYRQILGQKVEFLVSFYNNEISEKSEIFDDQFSVERPDGSNFTLKIRSTKLEDSAMYFCASFLGETQYFGPGTRLLVL.

The rearrangement links TRBV18 to TRBJ2-2; D might be TRBD1 (5 bases). The CDR3 has 17 amino acids. Trimming removed 1 base at V and 5 bases at J, with 17 bases between. CDR1 is KGHSH and CDR2 is LQKENI in the germline V gene. The CDR3 spells CASSPRGSGTLTGELFF. In nucleotides, the CDR3 is TGTGCCAGCTCACCACGGGGCTCCGGAACCCTTACCGGGGAGCTGTTTTTT.

The gene calls are TRBV6-5 and TRBJ1-2, with D tentatively TRBD1 (5 bases). Trimming took off 6 bases at V and 8 bases at J, with 19 bases between the two ends. Germline-derived CDR1 and CDR2 are MNHEY and SVGAGI. The CDR3 is 14 amino acids. The CDR3: CASRVPGVGYGYTF. CDR3 in DNA: TGTGCCAGCAGAGTCCCGGGGGTTGGGTACGGCTACACCTTC.

The chain combines TRBV5-1 with TRBJ2-7; 7 positions agree with TRBD2. CDR1 and CDR2 (germline): SGHRS, YFSETQ. This CDR3 is 13 amino acids long. Losses at the gene ends were 0 bases for V and 6 bases for J; bases not matched to a gene: 3. This CDR3 is CASSLVASGEQYF. The CDR3 DNA reads as TGCGCCAGCAGCTTGGTGGCTAGCGGCGAGCAGTACTTC.